This T cell receptor beta chain was profiled in a study of blood T cell repertoires in COVID-19. Study background: Acute and convalescent COVID-19 specimens originated in the United States, Italy and Spain. From T cells, B-cell-depleted T cells, or PBMCs came the material, which was cDNA or gDNA.

Authors' analysis steps: Reference gene primer amplification gave estimated nucleated cell counts. Sequencing used immunoSEQ multiplex PCR; TCRdb keeps in-frame clones, though not all of them. D and trimming come from the DNA, and the V and J calls and clone size come from that table. The repertoire holds fewer than 120,000 clones, with 88% as singletons. The CDR3 spans 15 residues. Germline-derived CDR1 and CDR2 are SGHTA and FQGNSA. Between the trimmed V and J ends, which lost 1 base and 3 bases, there was a span of 10 bases. V gene TRBV7-2 combines with J gene TRBJ1-5; D is undetermined. The clonotype was recovered from a woman in her forties or fifties with acute or convalescent COVID-19. The specimen was peripheral blood. CDR3 amino acids: CASSLESTDNQPQHF. CDR3 nucleotides: TGTGCCAGCAGCTTAGAAAGTACAGACAATCAGCCCCAGCATTTT. The full variable domain, completed using reference TRBV7-2 and TRBJ1-5, is GAGVSQSPSNKVTEKGKDVELRCDPISGHTALYWYRQSLGQGLEFLIYFQGNSAPDKSGLPSDRFSAERTGGSVSTLTIQRTQQEDSAVYLCASSLESTDNQPQHFGDGTRLSIL.